This TCR beta chain was captured by sequencing in a study of T-cell memory formation after mild COVID-19. Study details: TCR clusters largely stayed donor specific.

This clonotype was found a few times. Its cognate antigen is unknown. The V end was cut by 2 bases, the J end by 6 bases, with 8 bases between. The CDR3 length is 13 residues. Germline values: CDR1 SGHRS, CDR2 YFSETQ. Researchers used 5'RACE with constant-segment primers to make TCR alpha and TCR beta cDNA libraries that carry sample barcodes and UMIs. TCRdb independently ran MiXCR on the 5' RACE reads; one entry per CDR3 protein. The sample carries roughly 600,000 distinct CDR3 sequences, more than 15% recorded once. Broader study findings: Clones shrinking between day 15 and 85 showed a balanced CD4/CD8 split, and those that grew later tilted toward CD4+.

The genes are TRBV5-1 and TRBJ2-2; a possible D gene is TRBD2 (5 bases). This TCR was recovered from an adult woman who had mild COVID-19 (a few samples of this study predate the infection). Cell type and time point are not known. Sequencing input: PBMCs or a T cell subset sorted from them (not recorded which). The CDR3 region is CASSFASSGELFF. CDR3 in DNA: TGCGCCAGCAGCTTCGCTAGCTCCGGGGAGCTGTTTTTT. Combining the CDR3 with reference TRBV5-1 and TRBJ2-2 gives the whole variable domain KAGVTQTPRYLIKTRGQQVTLSCSPISGHRSVSWYQQTPGQGLQFLFEYFSETQRNKGNFPGRFSGRQFSNSRSEMNVSTLELGDSALYLCASSFASSGELFFGEGSRLTVL.